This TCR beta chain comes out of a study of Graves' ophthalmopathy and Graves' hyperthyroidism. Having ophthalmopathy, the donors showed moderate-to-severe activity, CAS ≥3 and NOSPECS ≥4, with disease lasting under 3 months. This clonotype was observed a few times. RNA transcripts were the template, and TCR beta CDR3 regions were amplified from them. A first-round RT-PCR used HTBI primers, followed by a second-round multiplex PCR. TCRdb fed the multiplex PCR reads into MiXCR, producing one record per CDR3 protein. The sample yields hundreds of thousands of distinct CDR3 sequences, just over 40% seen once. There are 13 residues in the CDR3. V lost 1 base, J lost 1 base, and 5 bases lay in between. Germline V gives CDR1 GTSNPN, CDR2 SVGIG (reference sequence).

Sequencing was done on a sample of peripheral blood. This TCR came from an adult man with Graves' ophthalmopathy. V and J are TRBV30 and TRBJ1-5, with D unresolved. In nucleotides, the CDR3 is TGTGCCTGGAGTGCCCAGAGCAATCAGCCCCAGCATTTT. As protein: CAWSAQSNQPQHF.